The clone carrying this TCR beta chain turned up a few times. Its specificity is not known. This CDR3 has 12 amino acids. The V end lost 3 bases, the J end lost 8 bases, and 10 bases lay between the germline ends. Germline V gives CDR1 DFQATT, CDR2 SNEGSKA (reference sequence). Combining a sample-barcoded 5' primer with a J-beta primer mix, a second PCR ran for 7 to 11 cycles. A tag from a template-switch adaptor with 12 random nucleotides marked each cDNA molecule. A single record per CDR3 protein comes from TCRdb applying MiXCR to the 5' RACE reads. The sample records about 1.1 million distinct CDR3 sequences, roughly two fifths being singletons. This sample is drawn from a study of blood T cells in healthy people across ages. Points from the study as a whole: Per-million-T-cell TCR beta diversity fell roughly linearly with age.

This chain joins TRBV20-1 and TRBJ2-2; no clear D gene. Input material: blood. This sequence was found in a man aged 18 to 30 in good health. CDR3 in amino acids: CSARERMGELFF. The CDR3, as DNA: TGCAGTGCTAGGGAACGGATGGGGGAGCTGTTTTTT.